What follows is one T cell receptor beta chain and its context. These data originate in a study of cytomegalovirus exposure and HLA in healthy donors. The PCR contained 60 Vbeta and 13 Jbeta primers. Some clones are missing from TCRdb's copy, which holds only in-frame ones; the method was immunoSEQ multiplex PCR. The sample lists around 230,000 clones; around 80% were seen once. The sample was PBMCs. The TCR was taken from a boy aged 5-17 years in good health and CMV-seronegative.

This CDR3 reads CASSLFSGYNEQFF. In DNA form, the CDR3 reads TGTGCCAGCAGTTTATTCAGCGGTTACAATGAGCAGTTCTTC. This chain connects TRBV27 to TRBJ2-1, with D maybe TRBD2 (5 bases). CDR3 length equals 14 residues. V lost 1 base to trimming and J lost 4 bases, with 8 bases between them. Germline CDR1 and CDR2: MNHEY and SMNVEV (reference sequence).